One sample yielded the 30 T cell receptor beta chains listed below, sequenced in a study of T-cell reconstitution after alpha-beta-depleted transplantation in children. Unique molecular identifiers were used to barcode this TCRbeta library. One entry per CDR3 protein, called by TCRdb with MiXCR from the PCR reads. The sample carries about 420,000 distinct CDR3 sequences, 15% to 20% recorded once. The sample here was PBMCs, mostly from graft donor cells, taken 360 days after TCRalphabeta/CD19-depleted stem cell transplant. The source is a boy younger than two who had a stem cell transplant for Wiskott-Aldrich syndrome, so the T cells may come from the graft donor.

V is TRBV20-1 and J is TRBJ2-1; 12 bases fit TRBD2. The CDR3 consists of 15 residues. Germline CDR1 DFQATT, CDR2 SNEGSKA (reference sequence). The V gene end was trimmed by 0 bases and the J gene end by 7 bases; junction bases not matched to a gene: 4. The CDR3 is CSARDLAGGRNEQFF. The CDR3 DNA sequence: TGCAGTGCTAGAGATCTAGCGGGAGGGAGGAATGAGCAGTTCTTC.

This clonotype was seen only a few times. The chain links TRBV5-6 to TRBJ2-1; 12 bases match TRBD2. This CDR3 has 15 amino acids. The V and J ends lost 6 bases and 5 bases, in that order; junction bases with no gene match: 6. Germline CDR1 SGHDT, CDR2 YYEEEE. This CDR3 reads CASILAGGPNNEQFF. For the CDR3, the DNA is TGTGCCAGCATCCTAGCGGGAGGGCCGAACAATGAGCAGTTCTTC.

This clonotype was seen only a few times. V and J are TRBV12-3 or TRBV12-4 and TRBJ1-3; maybe TRBD1 (5 bases). The V end lost 5 bases, the J end lost 0 bases, and 11 bases lay between the germline ends. The CDR3 consists of 15 residues. Here the CDR3 DNA reads TGTGCCAGCAGTCCCAGACAGAGCTCTGGAAACACCATATATTTT. It is translated as CASSPRQSSGNTIYF.

This clonotype was counted only a few times. The chain is built from TRBV4-1 and TRBJ2-7; 11 nucleotides line up with TRBD2. V gave up 3 bases and J gave up 5 bases; unmatched junction bases: 9. Per germline, CDR1 MGHRA and CDR2 YSYEKL. The CDR3 contains 16 residues. The CDR3 spells CASSQLLAGVIHEQYF. The CDR3 DNA is TGCGCCAGCAGCCAGTTACTAGCGGGAGTTATCCACGAGCAGTACTTC.

This clonotype was seen more than once but under ten times. The chain uses TRBV25-1 and TRBJ2-1, with 7 bases matching TRBD2. This CDR3 is 17 amino acids long. V gave up 5 bases and J gave up 6 bases; unmatched junction bases: 16. Per germline, CDR1 MGHDK and CDR2 SYGVNS. The CDR3 protein is CASSLFSGSRTSNEQFF. The DNA of the CDR3 is TGTGCCAGCAGTTTGTTCAGCGGATCGCGGACTAGCAATGAGCAGTTCTTC.

This clonotype was detected a few times. The V call is TRBV9, the J call TRBJ2-1; D is possibly TRBD1 or TRBD2 (6 bases each). V lost 1 base and J lost 1, with 9 bases in between. Germline V gene sequence: CDR1 SGDLS, CDR2 YYNGEE. This CDR3 spans 15 amino acids. The CDR3 protein is CASSVTGTSYNEQFF. CDR3 in DNA: TGTGCCAGCAGCGTAACAGGGACTTCCTACAATGAGCAGTTCTTC.

The rearrangement uses TRBV6-5 and TRBJ2-2, with 8 positions matching TRBD2. The CDR3 consists of 17 residues. V dropped 2 bases and J dropped 0; count of bases not matched to a gene: 5. Germline assignment: CDR1 MNHEY and CDR2 SVGAGI. This chain's CDR3 is CASSYLGGGPNTGELFF. The CDR3, as DNA: TGTGCCAGCAGTTACCTCGGGGGGGGCCCGAACACCGGGGAGCTGTTTTTT.

This clonotype was recorded a few times. The V gene is TRBV10-3, the J gene TRBJ1-2; no clear D gene. The CDR3 is 12 amino acids. Trimming left V 6 bases short and J 5 bases short, with 10 bases between. Germline CDR1 reads ENHRY; CDR2 reads SYGVKD. The CDR3 loop reads CAISPDAYGYTF. CDR3 nucleotide sequence: TGTGCCATCAGCCCGGACGCTTATGGCTACACCTTC.

The table lists this clonotype with a few counts. The J gene is TRBJ2-1, the V gene TRBV29-1; D is unclear. This CDR3 region has 15 residues. Germline assignment: CDR1 SQVTM and CDR2 ANQGSEA. The V and J ends lost 3 bases and 4 bases respectively, with 16 bases between them. The CDR3 DNA reads as TGCAGCGTTGAGGGTAAAGGTAAACTTTACAATGAGCAGTTCTTC. This translates into CSVEGKGKLYNEQFF.

This clonotype was seen a handful of times. This chain links TRBV4-1 with TRBJ1-4; perhaps TRBD1 as D (6 bases). Trimming removed 6 bases at V and 0 bases at J, with 23 bases between. Per the germline V gene, CDR1 is MGHRA and CDR2 is YSYEKL. The CDR3 length is 19 residues. The CDR3 bases are TGCGCCAGCAGTTTCCCCCGACAGGCGAGCCGCCCAACTAATGAAAAACTGTTTTTT. Protein sequence: CASSFPRQASRPTNEKLFF.

Ten or more counts support this clonotype. The CDR3 reads CASCGQGDIQYF. The CDR3 coding sequence is TGTGCCAGCTGCGGACAGGGAGACATTCAGTACTTC. V is TRBV21-1 and J is TRBJ2-4; TRBD1, the table's D call, was not compared with the DNA. TRBV21-1 is a pseudogene locus. The CDR3 runs 12 residues.

The chain's CDR3 is CASKGYSNQPQHF. The DNA of the CDR3 is TGTGCCAGCAAGGGATATAGCAATCAGCCCCAGCATTTT. The V call is TRBV28, the J call TRBJ1-5; no firm D call. The V gene lost 7 bases and the J gene lost 0 bases, with 7 bases spanning the gap. The germline V gene encodes CDR1 MDHEN and CDR2 SYDVKM. The CDR3 totals 13 residues.

The table lists this clonotype with a few counts. This chain links TRBV24-1 with TRBJ2-1; 12 nucleotides line up with TRBD2. CDR1 KGHDR and CDR2 SFDVKD come from the germline V gene. J was trimmed by 4 bases and V by 4 bases; bases with no gene match: 4. The CDR3 runs to 16 residues. The CDR3 DNA follows: TGTGCCACCAGTGACCCAGGACTAGCGGGGTACAATGAGCAGTTCTTC. It yields the protein CATSDPGLAGYNEQFF.

This clonotype was detected ten times or more. This chain connects TRBV5-1 to TRBJ2-3, with TRBD1 matching 9 bases. Trimming removed 5 bases from V and 3 bases from J; junction bases left unmatched: 7. CDR3 size: 15 residues. Germline values: CDR1 SGHRS, CDR2 YFSETQ. Here the CDR3 reads CASRYWDRETDTQYF. CDR3 coding DNA: TGCGCCAGCAGATACTGGGACAGGGAAACAGATACGCAGTATTTT.

This clonotype was detected only a few times. The chain joins TRBV4-1 to TRBJ2-7; TRBD2 agrees at 7 bases. The V gene's germline CDR1 is MGHRA and CDR2 YSYEKL. This CDR3 is 15 amino acids long. J gave up 2 bases and V 0 bases, and 4 bases lay outside the gene matches. CDR3 DNA: TGCGCCAGCAGCCAAGATGGGGGGGGGACCTACGAGCAGTACTTC. Its protein is CASSQDGGGTYEQYF.

CDR3 in amino acids: CASAGGANNQPQHF. The CDR3 region has the DNA TGTGCCAGCGCAGGGGGCGCGAACAATCAGCCCCAGCATTTT. The V call is TRBV12-3 or TRBV12-4, the J call TRBJ1-5; 8 bases match TRBD1. V dropped 8 bases and J dropped 3; count of bases not matched to a gene: 6. This CDR3 region has 14 residues.

The chain employs TRBV5-1 and TRBJ2-3; TRBD1 matches 8 bases. CDR3 length equals 15 residues. Germline-derived CDR1 and CDR2 are SGHRS and YFSETQ. J lost 3 bases, V lost 1 base, and 4 bases had no gene match. As DNA, the CDR3 is TGCGCCAGCAGCTTGATGACAGGGGTAACAGATACGCAGTATTTT. This encodes CASSLMTGVTDTQYF.

The V and J genes are TRBV29-1 and TRBJ1-4; D call uncertain. Deletions cut 6 bases from V and 4 bases from J, with 6 bases between. This CDR3 region has 11 residues. Germline CDR1 reads SQVTM; CDR2 reads ANQGSEA. The CDR3 sequence is CSVGINEKLFF. The CDR3, as DNA: TGCAGCGTCGGGATTAATGAAAAACTGTTTTTT.

This clonotype has a handful of counts. This chain connects TRBV7-2 to TRBJ2-7, with D tentatively TRBD1 (6 bases). Germline CDR1 reads SGHTA; CDR2 reads FQGNSA. Trimming shortened V by 1 base and J by 7 bases, and 20 bases separated the two germline ends. The CDR3 has 16 amino acids. CDR3 sequence reads: CASSLGGIRQGKEQYF. CDR3 bases: TGTGCCAGCAGCTTAGGAGGGATTCGGCAGGGGAAAGAGCAGTACTTC.

This clonotype was detected a few times. The V and J genes are TRBV5-1 and TRBJ2-3; TRBD2 is a possible D gene (5 bases). Trimming pared 1 base from V and 4 bases from J, leaving 10 bases between. Per germline, CDR1 SGHRS and CDR2 YFSETQ. The CDR3 runs to 14 residues. The CDR3 region has the DNA TGCGCCAGCAGCTTGACGGGATTGGCAGATACGCAGTATTTT. Amino acids: CASSLTGLADTQYF.

This clonotype was counted between two and nine times. This chain joins TRBV5-1 and TRBJ2-1; unclear D gene. Between the trimmed V and J ends, which lost 7 bases and 14 bases, there was a span of 19 bases. CDR1 is SGHRS, CDR2 YFSETQ, per germline. This CDR3 is built from 12 residues. The CDR3 DNA reads TGCGCCAGCGCGCAATCCGGGCCGGCCGAGTTCTTC. Translating gives CASAQSGPAEFF.

This chain uses TRBV11-2 with TRBJ1-3; unclear D gene. CDR3 length: 17 amino acids. The V end lost 2 bases, the J end lost 0 bases, and 14 bases lay between the germline ends. CDR1 is SGHAT, CDR2 FQNNGV, per germline. The CDR3 region has the DNA TGTGCCAGCAGCTTATGGTCGCCGGACGACTCTGGAAACACCATATATTTT. Its translation is CASSLWSPDDSGNTIYF. Looking up the rest from reference TRBV11-2 and TRBJ1-3 gives the full variable domain: EAGVAQSPRYKIIEKRQSVAFWCNPISGHATLYWYQQILGQGPKLLIQFQNNGVVDDSQLPKDRFSAERLKGVDSTLKIQPAKLEDSAVYLCASSLWSPDDSGNTIYFGEGSWLTVV.

Only a few counts were recorded for this clonotype. The V gene is TRBV12-3 or TRBV12-4, the J gene TRBJ2-2; maybe TRBD2 (5 bases). Trimming removed 5 bases at V and 1 base at J, with 17 bases between. This CDR3 contains 17 residues. The CDR3 reads CASSPSQKTRNTGELFF. The CDR3 DNA sequence: TGTGCCAGCAGTCCTAGCCAGAAAACTAGGAACACCGGGGAGCTGTTTTTT.

This clonotype was seen a few times. This chain joins TRBV29-1 and TRBJ2-7; D remains ambiguous. Trimming removed 0 bases at V and 2 bases at J, with 17 bases between. Germline assignment: CDR1 SQVTM and CDR2 ANQGSEA. The CDR3 contains 16 residues. CDR3 protein: CSVEDPRIQSPYEQYF. The CDR3, as DNA: TGCAGCGTTGAAGATCCCCGGATTCAATCCCCCTACGAGCAGTACTTC.

The chain has TRBV11-1 and TRBJ2-2; weak D call: TRBD1 (5 bases). V was shortened by 3 bases and J by 2 bases, with 7 bases between the two germline ends. CDR3 length: 14 amino acids. Germline assignment: CDR1 SGHAT and CDR2 FQDESV (reference sequence). CDR3 nucleotides: TGTGCCAGCAGCTTGACAGATAACACCGGGGAGCTGTTTTTT. Its protein product is CASSLTDNTGELFF.

This clonotype has more than one count but fewer than ten. This chain uses TRBV6-5 with TRBJ1-4, with 10 positions matching TRBD1. The CDR3 is made up of 15 amino acids. The germline V gene encodes CDR1 MNHEY and CDR2 SVGAGI. J gave up 5 bases and V 4 bases, and 4 bases lay outside the gene matches. CDR3 coding DNA: TGTGCCAGCAGTTGGGGACAGGGGAACAATGAAAAACTGTTTTTT. Protein sequence: CASSWGQGNNEKLFF.

Only a few counts were recorded for this clonotype. The chain links TRBV30 to TRBJ2-7; D is undetermined. This CDR3 is 14 amino acids long. Germline lookup yields CDR1 GTSNPN and CDR2 SVGIG (reference sequence). Trimming removed 3 bases from V and 3 bases from J, with 15 bases in between. DNA for the CDR3: TGTGCCTGGAGCTTGGACGGCAGACTCTACGAGCAGTACTTC. This sequence encodes CAWSLDGRLYEQYF.

This sequence joins TRBV10-3 and TRBJ2-7, with unresolved D. V was pared by 8 bases and J by 6 bases, with 11 bases between. The CDR3 spans 11 residues. Germline values: CDR1 ENHRY, CDR2 SYGVKD. CDR3 DNA sequence: TGTGCCATCTCCGTACTTAGCGAGCAGTACTTC. Protein sequence: CAISVLSEQYF.

V and J are TRBV6-1 and TRBJ2-7; TRBD2 matches at 14 bases. CDR1 and CDR2 from the germline V gene are MNHNS and SASEGT. This CDR3 has 17 amino acids. The V and J ends lost 4 bases and 1 base, in that order; junction bases with no gene match: 6. The CDR3 protein is CASSVSGLAGVSYEQYF. The CDR3 DNA reads TGTGCCAGCAGTGTTTCGGGACTAGCGGGAGTATCCTACGAGCAGTACTTC.

This clonotype was counted a few times. The chain joins TRBV29-1 to TRBJ2-7, with D uncertain. The CDR3 extends over 13 amino acids. Germline values: CDR1 SQVTM, CDR2 ANQGSEA. Trimming removed 6 bases at V and 3 bases at J, with 15 bases between. In DNA, the CDR3 is TGCAGCGTGACCAGCCCCGCCTTCTACGAGCAGTACTTC. Translated: CSVTSPAFYEQYF.